A single sample gave rise to the 30 T cell receptor beta chains below, sequenced in a study of T cells in localized non-small cell lung cancer. Generated by immunoSEQ multiplex PCR, the TCRdb table keeps only in-frame clones and is missing some. The sample includes 3,000 to 5,000 clones, more than 25% of them seen just once. The sequencing here drew on lung tumor tissue, taken before any cancer treatment. The origin of the receptors is a man aged 40 to 70 with stage II lung adenocarcinoma.

By sample fraction, this clone is medium-sized. V usage is TRBV11-3 and J usage is TRBJ2-7; 10 positions match TRBD2. J was trimmed by 4 bases and V by 5 bases; bases with no gene match: 11. Germline CDR1 reads SGHNT; CDR2 reads YENEEA. CDR3 length: 16 residues. CDR3 sequence (DNA): TGTGCCAGCAGCCCCACCTTAGCGGGGGGAGGATACGAGCAGTACTTC. It specifies CASSPTLAGGGYEQYF.

The CDR3 DNA reads as TGTGCCAGTAGCAAGCTACCCGGAGCGGATAATTCACCCCTCCACTTT. As protein: CASSKLPGADNSPLHF. The chain has TRBV19 and TRBJ1-6, with no clear D. The V end lost 6 bases, the J end lost 5 bases, and 17 bases lay between the germline ends. Germline values: CDR1 LNHDA, CDR2 SQIVND (reference sequence). The CDR3 loop spans 16 amino acids.

In this sample, this clone turned up many times. This chain connects TRBV11-3 to TRBJ1-5; maybe TRBD1 (6 bases). CDR1 and CDR2 (germline): SGHNT, YENEEA. The V end was cut by 3 bases, the J end by 4 bases, with 13 bases between. CDR3 size: 15 residues. The CDR3 DNA reads TGTGCCAGCAGCTTTTGGACAGTGTTAAATCAGCCCCAGCATTTT. This encodes CASSFWTVLNQPQHF.

This clone showed up just once. V usage is TRBV18 and J usage is TRBJ2-3; D might be TRBD2 (5 bases). With 2 bases removed from V and 6 bases from J, the gap between germline ends came to 12 bases. This CDR3 contains 14 residues. CDR1 is KGHSH, CDR2 LQKENI, per germline. CDR3 DNA: TGTGCCAGCTCACCATTGAGGGCGCAGGATACGCAGTATTTT. Translated: CASSPLRAQDTQYF.

The chain combines TRBV6-7 with TRBJ1-3, with unresolved D. TRBV6-7 is treated as an ORF (open reading frame) with a function not yet certain. The CDR3 extends over 14 amino acids. V lost 6 bases, J lost 0 bases, and 9 bases lay in between. CDR3 residues: CASSPGNSGNTIYF. As DNA, the CDR3 is TGTGCCAGCAGCCCTGGCAACTCTGGAAACACCATATATTTT.

The V and J genes are TRBV19 and TRBJ1-5, with D perhaps matching TRBD1 (5 bases). Germline lookup yields CDR1 LNHDA and CDR2 SQIVND (reference sequence). The V end was cut by 5 bases, the J end by 6 bases, with 11 bases between. There are 13 residues in the CDR3. CDR3 nucleotide sequence: TGTGCCAGTAGTCCCGGGACGGGTCAGCCCCAGCATTTT. It specifies CASSPGTGQPQHF. The whole variable domain, filled in from reference TRBV19 and TRBJ1-5, reads DGGITQSPKYLFRKEGQNVTLSCEQNLNHDAMYWYRQDPGQGLRLIYYSQIVNDFQKGDIAEGYSVSREKKESFPLTVTSAQKNPTAFYLCASSPGTGQPQHFGDGTRLSIL.

This clone is categorized as medium-sized. The CDR3 sequence is CASSVGGDISYNEQFF. CDR3 sequence (DNA): TGTGCCAGCAGCGTAGGTGGGGACATCTCCTACAATGAGCAGTTCTTC. The rearrangement uses TRBV9 and TRBJ2-1, with D possibly being TRBD1 (6 bases). The CDR3 extends over 16 amino acids. The germline V and J ends were trimmed by 0 bases and 0 bases, with 10 bases remaining between them. CDR1 is SGDLS and CDR2 is YYNGEE in the germline V gene.

This clone was seen only a few times. The rearrangement joins TRBV7-5 to TRBJ1-4. TRBV7-5 is termed a pseudogene. The length of the CDR3 is 14 residues. CDR3 residues: CASSMDPQGEKLFF. The CDR3, as DNA: TGTGCCAGCAGCATGGACCCTCAAGGCGAAAAACTGTTTTTT.

V and J are TRBV28 and TRBJ2-5, with D maybe TRBD2 (6 bases). From germline, CDR1 is MDHEN and CDR2 SYDVKM. The CDR3 has 13 amino acids. V lost 6 bases and J 2 bases, leaving 10 bases between the germline ends. The CDR3 region has the DNA TGTGCCAGCAGCTGGGACTGGCAAGAGACCCAGTACTTC. Translation gives CASSWDWQETQYF.

This clone is categorized as medium-sized. V gene TRBV6-8 combines with J gene TRBJ1-1; TRBD1 matches 7 bases. Germline trimming cut 7 bases from V and 2 bases from J; bases unmatched to any gene: 7. The CDR3 is 14 amino acids. Germline-derived CDR1 and CDR2 are MNHGY and SAAAGT. CDR3 in DNA: TGTGCCAGCATCCCCAGGGGGGTCAACACTGAAGCTTTCTTT. As protein: CASIPRGVNTEAFF.

This clone is medium-sized. V and J are TRBV7-5 and TRBJ1-5. TRBV7-5 is recorded as a pseudogene. The CDR3 is 17 residues long. CDR3 bases: TGTGTCAGAAGCTTAGGAGTACCGTGCTATAGCAATCAGCCCCAGCATTTT. Its protein product is CVRSLGVPCYSNQPQHF.

This clone was picked up a small number of times. CDR3 DNA: TGTGCCAGCAGCCTAGGACTAGCAGTCGGAATAGATACGCAGTATTTT. Protein: CASSLGLAVGIDTQYF. V and J are TRBV11-3 and TRBJ2-3; the match to TRBD2 covers 8 bases. V trimming: 5 bases; J trimming: 5 bases; junction bases outside the gene matches: 12. The CDR3 sequence is 16 residues long. Germline V gene data show CDR1 as SGHNT and CDR2 as YENEEA.

The sample holds a few counts of this clone. This CDR3 is also generated by other DNA sequences in the sample. J is TRBJ1-1 and V is TRBV10-1; perhaps TRBD1 as D (5 bases). Trimming removed 6 bases from V and 7 bases from J, with 9 bases in between. CDR1 is WNHNN, CDR2 SYGVQD, per germline (reference sequence). This CDR3 contains 11 residues. The CDR3 bases are TGCGCCAGCAGCGGGGGGAGTGAAGCTTTCTTT. Amino acids: CASSGGSEAFF.

In DNA form, the CDR3 reads TGTGCCAGCAGCGTAGGGGGGGTTTCAGTTAATGAGCAGTTCTTC. This encodes CASSVGGVSVNEQFF. The rearrangement uses TRBV9 and TRBJ2-1; tentative D call: TRBD2 (6 bases). Germline V gene data show CDR1 as SGDLS and CDR2 as YYNGEE. V gave up 0 bases and J gave up 7 bases, with 14 bases separating them. The CDR3 has 15 residues.

This clone appeared a few times. The chain joins TRBV11-3 to TRBJ1-1, with 9 bases that match TRBD1. The junction had 11 bases not matched to a gene; V was cut back by 6 bases and J by 6 bases. From germline, CDR1 is SGHNT and CDR2 YENEEA. The CDR3 has 15 residues. The CDR3 bases are TGTGCCAGCAGAAACGAGGGACAGGGTTCGCCTGAAGCTTTCTTT. Amino acids: CASRNEGQGSPEAFF. The full variable domain, rest sourced from reference TRBV11-3 and TRBJ1-1, is EAGVVQSPRYKIIEKKQPVAFWCNPISGHNTLYWYLQNLGQGPELLIRYENEEAVDDSQLPKDRFSAERLKGVDSTLKIQPAELGDSAVYLCASRNEGQGSPEAFFGQGTRLTVV.

This clone was recorded a few times. The rearrangement links TRBV15 to TRBJ2-7; possibly TRBD2 for D (6 bases). The CDR3 extends over 15 amino acids. Per germline, CDR1 LNHNV and CDR2 YYDKDF (reference sequence). V lost 5 bases, J lost 0 bases, and 14 bases lay in between. The CDR3: CATSPGSFSSYEQYF. In DNA form, the CDR3 reads TGTGCCACCAGCCCCGGGAGTTTTAGCTCCTACGAGCAGTACTTC.

The chain has TRBV9 and TRBJ2-2; TRBD2 matches 7 bases. The V gene end was trimmed by 1 base and the J gene end by 5 bases; junction bases not matched to a gene: 5. The CDR3 runs 15 residues. Germline V gene data show CDR1 as SGDLS and CDR2 as YYNGEE. The CDR3: CASSVTPGGTGELFF. The CDR3 DNA reads as TGTGCCAGCAGCGTAACCCCGGGGGGAACCGGGGAGCTGTTTTTT.

The sample holds a few counts of this clone. The chain uses TRBV30 and TRBJ1-2; D remains ambiguous. V lost 5 bases and J 0 bases, leaving 13 bases between the germline ends. Per the germline V gene, CDR1 is GTSNPN and CDR2 is SVGIG (reference sequence). This CDR3 comprises 14 residues. The CDR3 here is CAWEGKTANYGYTF. CDR3 nucleotides: TGTGCCTGGGAGGGCAAAACAGCTAACTATGGCTACACCTTC.

This clone was found a few times. One end of the junction is discordant with germline, which a read error may explain. The rearrangement uses TRBV11-3 and TRBJ2-4; possibly TRBD1 or TRBD2 for D (5 bases each). Looked up from germline, CDR1 is SGHNT and CDR2 is YENEEA. The CDR3 is 14 amino acids. CDR3 region: CASSLDLNRDQVHF. The DNA for the CDR3 is TGTGCCAGCAGCTTGGACCTAAACCGGGACCAAGTACACTTC.

This clone showed up many times. V is TRBV6-8 and J is TRBJ1-5, with D hard to call. The germline V and J ends were trimmed by 2 bases and 2 bases, with 7 bases remaining between them. CDR3 length: 14 amino acids. CDR1 and CDR2 (germline): MNHGY, SAAAGT. The CDR3 sequence is CASSYGRGNQPQHF. The CDR3 DNA sequence: TGTGCCAGCAGTTACGGACGGGGCAATCAGCCCCAGCATTTT.

V usage is TRBV11-3 and J usage is TRBJ2-1; 9 positions agree with TRBD1. CDR3 size: 15 residues. Germline CDR1 reads SGHNT; CDR2 reads YENEEA. The junction had 10 bases not matched to a gene; V was cut back by 5 bases and J by 8 bases. The CDR3 DNA sequence: TGTGCCAGCAGCCCCCGGGACAGGGCTCGGGATGAGCAGTTCTTC. Its translation is CASSPRDRARDEQFF.

The rearrangement links TRBV6-8 to TRBJ1-1; D is undetermined. The germline V gene encodes CDR1 MNHGY and CDR2 SAAAGT. V was pared by 5 bases and J by 4 bases, with 8 bases between. CDR3 size: 12 residues. This chain's CDR3 is CASSRVSTEAFF. CDR3 DNA sequence: TGTGCCAGCAGTCGCGTCAGCACTGAAGCTTTCTTT.

The chain uses TRBV30 and TRBJ2-3; perhaps TRBD1 as D (5 bases). The V end lost 2 bases, the J end lost 2 bases, and 14 bases lay between the germline ends. Germline V gene data show CDR1 as GTSNPN and CDR2 as SVGIG (reference sequence). The CDR3 spans 15 residues. For the CDR3, the DNA is TGTGCCTGGAGTACAGGTGCGACCTTCACAGATACGCAGTATTTT. Its translation: CAWSTGATFTDTQYF.

The CDR3 sequence: CASRKDRVQPEAFF. In DNA, the CDR3 is TGTGCCAGCAGAAAAGACAGGGTACAGCCTGAAGCTTTCTTT. V and J are TRBV28 and TRBJ1-1; 7 bases fit TRBD1. Germline V lookup: CDR1 MDHEN, CDR2 SYDVKM. The ends lost 6 bases at V and 6 bases at J; junction bases unmatched: 10. CDR3 length equals 14 residues.

The V gene is TRBV10-2, the J gene TRBJ2-3; D may be TRBD2 (6 bases). Trimming shortened V by 5 bases and J by 0 bases, and 12 bases separated the two germline ends. The CDR3 is made up of 15 amino acids. Germline CDR1 WSHSY, CDR2 SAAADI. The CDR3 here is CASSSTGASTDTQYF. CDR3 nucleotide sequence: TGCGCCAGCAGTTCGACGGGAGCTAGCACAGATACGCAGTATTTT.

The gene calls are TRBV5-1 and TRBJ2-1, with TRBD1 identical over 8 bases. After removal of 2 bases from V and 0 bases from J, the junction contained 1 base not matched to a gene. The V gene's germline CDR1 is SGHRS and CDR2 YFSETQ. This CDR3 comprises 15 residues. The CDR3 DNA sequence: TGCGCCAGCAGCTTAGGGACAGGCTCCTACAATGAGCAGTTCTTC. Its translation: CASSLGTGSYNEQFF.

Of note for this clone: A junction boundary mismatches the germline segment, possibly from a read error. The V call is TRBV19, the J call TRBJ1-2; the D gene is possibly TRBD1 (6 bases). The CDR3 loop spans 12 amino acids. From germline, CDR1 is LNHDA and CDR2 SQIVND (reference sequence). The CDR3 here is CASSTGVYDYTF. The CDR3 region has the DNA TGTGCCAGTTCGACAGGAGTCTATGACTACACCTTC.

This clone is deemed medium-sized. This chain connects TRBV28 to TRBJ2-5, with 12 nucleotides matching TRBD1. The junction had 12 bases not matched to a gene; V was cut back by 8 bases and J by 5 bases. This CDR3 comprises 16 residues. CDR1 is MDHEN, CDR2 SYDVKM, per germline. CDR3 nucleotides: TGTGCCAGCTATCAAGGGGGACAGGGGGCAGGGGAGACCCAGTACTTC. This encodes CASYQGGQGAGETQYF.

In this sample, this clone turned up a few times. The chain combines TRBV2 with TRBJ1-1; tentatively, D is TRBD1 (5 bases). This CDR3 region has 15 residues. V lost 6 bases to trimming and J lost 4 bases, with 18 bases between them. Germline lookup yields CDR1 SNHLY and CDR2 FYNNEI. CDR3 sequence: CASSVGVFGGTEAFF. The CDR3 coding sequence is TGTGCCAGCAGCGTGGGGGTCTTCGGGGGCACTGAAGCTTTCTTT.

Details on this clone: At one boundary the junction diverges from the germline segment, which might be a read error. The chain recombines TRBV4-1 with TRBJ1-1, with 7 positions matching TRBD1. The CDR3 is 15 residues long. In germline, CDR1 is MGHRA, CDR2 YSYEKL. CDR3 DNA: TGCACCAGCAGCCACCCAGGGGGGGCAAACACTGAAGCTTTCTTT. This translates into CTSSHPGGANTEAFF.